The clone carrying this TCR beta chain was counted a few times. Its target is unknown. PCR primers comprised 60 Vbeta and 13 Jbeta primers. Profiling relied on immunoSEQ multiplex PCR, and the TCRdb table lists in-frame clones only, not all of them. The data contain about 82,000 clones, roughly a tenth of them singletons. Trimming at V came to 6 bases and at J to 3 bases, leaving 11 bases not matched to a gene. Germline V CDR1 and CDR2: MRHNA, SNTAGT. The CDR3 consists of 16 residues. This sample was included in a study of cytomegalovirus exposure and HLA in healthy donors. General study results and limits: Earlier analysis found most TCR beta V segments productive about 90% or about 30% of the time.

This receptor was identified in a man between 60 and 70 years old in good health and CMV-seropositive. This rearrangement joins TRBV6-4 to TRBJ2-1; TRBD2 agrees at 7 bases. Input material: PBMCs. The CDR3 DNA sequence: TGTGCCAGCAGCCGCGGCGAGCGGGGCAGCTACAATGAGCAGTTCTTC. Its protein product is CASSRGERGSYNEQFF.